The 21 T cell receptor beta chains presented below share a single source sample, sequenced in a study of T cells in Graves' hyperthyroidism and ophthalmopathy. Amplification yielded TCR beta CDR3 regions, with RNA transcripts as the source. HTBI primers were used for first-round RT-PCR of the TCR CDR3. A single record per CDR3 protein comes from TCRdb applying MiXCR to the multiplex PCR reads. The sample has hundreds of thousands of distinct CDR3 sequences; 45% are singletons. The sample was peripheral blood or thyroid tissue (not recorded which). The receptors here all came from an adult man with Graves' disease, either hyperthyroidism or ophthalmopathy (not recorded which).

This clonotype occurred once. The chain uses TRBV29-1 and TRBJ1-4, with 9 bases identical to TRBD1. The CDR3 consists of 13 residues. Trimming cost V 6 bases and J 7 bases; bases outside gene matches: 6. The V gene's germline CDR1 is SQVTM and CDR2 ANQGSEA. CDR3 nucleotide sequence: TGCAGCGTCGGGACAGGGAGGGGTGAAAAACTGTTTTTT. Its protein is CSVGTGRGEKLFF.

V gene TRBV9 combines with J gene TRBJ1-1; D gene unclear. The germline V gene encodes CDR1 SGDLS and CDR2 YYNGEE. The CDR3 contains 16 residues. The V and J ends lost 0 bases and 3 bases respectively, with 15 bases between them. CDR3 region: CASSVGLRATDTEAFF. CDR3 DNA sequence: TGTGCCAGCAGCGTAGGACTCCGGGCCACGGACACTGAAGCTTTCTTT.

The V call is TRBV29-1, the J call TRBJ2-5, with TRBD1 identical over 7 bases. Germline loops: CDR1 SQVTM, CDR2 ANQGSEA. Trimming took 4 bases from V and 9 from J; bases not matched to a gene: 5. This CDR3 contains 11 residues. The CDR3 sequence: CSVGPRGPQYF. Here the CDR3 DNA reads TGCAGCGTTGGTCCAAGGGGGCCCCAGTACTTC.

The CDR3, as DNA: TGTGCAAGCTTAGGGCAGTCGAACACTGAAGCTTTCTTT. Protein product: CASLGQSNTEAFF. V is TRBV25-1 and J is TRBJ1-1, with unresolved D. The CDR3 loop spans 13 amino acids. Germline CDR1 MGHDK, CDR2 SYGVNS.

Turning to this clonotype: Since a much larger clone is just one base distant, this may be a read error. The chain employs TRBV5-1 and TRBJ1-1; D is undetermined. The germline gives CDR1 SGHRS, CDR2 YFSETQ. The CDR3 contains 14 residues. CDR3: CASSLGYMNTGAFF. The DNA of the CDR3 is TGCGCCAGCAGCTTGGGGTACATGAACACTGGAGCTTTCTTT.

This clonotype was picked up many times. This chain joins TRBV9 and TRBJ1-1; the D is unclear. V was clipped by 4 bases and J by 3 bases, with 10 bases between them. Germline V gene data show CDR1 as SGDLS and CDR2 as YYNGEE. The CDR3 length is 13 residues. In DNA form, the CDR3 reads TGTGCCAGCAGCTCCATTATCGACACTGAAGCTTTCTTT. It codes for CASSSIIDTEAFF.

This clonotype showed up just a few times. This chain connects TRBV7-9 to TRBJ2-7, with D possibly being TRBD1 or TRBD2 (5 bases each). The V gene's germline CDR1 is SEHNR and CDR2 FQNEAQ (reference sequence). The CDR3 totals 17 residues. Trimming took 3 bases from V and 3 from J, leaving 21 bases between them. CDR3 bases: TGTGCCAGCAGCTTGGGTCTCCGTCCCGGGACGGACTACGAGCAGTACTTC. It encodes CASSLGLRPGTDYEQYF.

This clonotype was seen ten or more times. The V and J genes are TRBV7-9 and TRBJ2-7; 11 positions match TRBD1. The CDR3 has 16 residues. Germline loops: CDR1 SEHNR, CDR2 FQNEAQ (reference sequence). Trimming removed 2 bases from V and 4 bases from J; junction bases left unmatched: 7. The CDR3 here is CASSLTGQGASYEQYF. The CDR3 DNA sequence: TGTGCCAGCAGCTTAACCGGACAGGGGGCCTCATACGAGCAGTACTTC.

The chain couples TRBV14 to TRBJ1-2; D is unclear. The germline V gene encodes CDR1 SGHDN and CDR2 FVKESK. CDR3 length equals 13 residues. Trimming took 0 bases from V and 8 from J, leaving 10 bases between them. The CDR3 protein is CASSQDPRTGYTF. The DNA of the CDR3 is TGTGCCAGCAGCCAAGATCCCCGGACGGGCTACACCTTC.

This clonotype was detected a few times. V is TRBV2 and J is TRBJ1-1, with D uncertain. Germline V gives CDR1 SNHLY, CDR2 FYNNEI. This CDR3 has 13 amino acids. The germline V and J ends were trimmed by 4 bases and 4 bases, with 10 bases remaining between them. The CDR3 is CASSAKGVTEAFF. CDR3 coding DNA: TGTGCCAGCAGTGCTAAGGGAGTCACTGAAGCTTTCTTT.

The chain carries TRBV7-6 and TRBJ1-5; TRBD1 is a possible D gene (5 bases). Germline loops: CDR1 SGHVS, CDR2 FNYEAQ. The V end lost 0 bases, the J end lost 7 bases, and 13 bases lay between the germline ends. This CDR3 has 15 residues. CDR3 sequence (DNA): TGTGCCAGCAGCTTAGCGAAGGGGTTCTTCCAGCCCCAGCATTTT. It specifies CASSLAKGFFQPQHF.

On this clonotype itself: This could be a read error, since a much larger clone is one nucleotide away. The rearrangement uses TRBV10-2 and TRBJ1-5; tentative D call: TRBD1 (5 bases). The CDR3 sequence is 15 residues long. Germline CDR1 is WSHSY and CDR2 is SAAADI. The V end was cut by 3 bases, the J end by 12 bases, with 21 bases between. The CDR3 protein is CASSDGGSGYQGQHF. CDR3 nucleotide sequence: TGCGCCAGCAGTGATGGGGGGTCGGGTTATCAGGGCCAGCATTTT.

There are a few counts of this clonotype. CDR3 in amino acids: CASSVYPGQNYGYTF. The CDR3 nucleotides read TGTGCCAGCAGCGTATACCCGGGACAGAACTATGGCTACACCTTC. V and J are TRBV9 and TRBJ1-2, with 7 bases identical to TRBD1. Germline assignment: CDR1 SGDLS and CDR2 YYNGEE. The J segment lost 2 bases and the V segment lost 1 base, leaving 5 bases of the junction unmatched. This CDR3 comprises 15 residues. Complete variable domain (other parts from reference TRBV9 and TRBJ1-2): DSGVTQTPKHLITATGQRVTLRCSPRSGDLSVYWYQQSLDQGLQFLIQYYNGEERAKGNILERFSAQQFPDLHSELNLSSLELGDSALYFCASSVYPGQNYGYTFGSGTRLTVV.

In the case of this clonotype: Sequence at one end of the junction differs from germline and may be a read error. This chain joins TRBV11-2 and TRBJ1-1, with 9 nucleotides matching TRBD1. This CDR3 has 15 residues. The germline V gene has CDR1 SGHAT and CDR2 FQNNGV. The DNA of the CDR3 is TGCGCCAGCAGCTTACGACAGGGGGTGAACACTGAAGCTTTCTTT. It specifies CASSLRQGVNTEAFF.

The chain couples TRBV7-8 to TRBJ1-4; D unclear. This CDR3 comprises 13 residues. CDR1 is SGHVS and CDR2 is FQNEAQ in the germline V gene. Trimming left V 5 bases short and J 7 bases short, with 11 bases between. This CDR3 is CASSVRYTEKLFF. CDR3 sequence (DNA): TGTGCCAGCAGCGTTCGATACACTGAAAAACTGTTTTTT.

The J gene is TRBJ1-2, the V gene TRBV7-3, with 7 bases fitting TRBD1. This CDR3 contains 15 residues. CDR1 and CDR2 from the germline V gene are SGHTA and FQGTGA. V was clipped by 3 bases and J by 4 bases; unmatched bases: 8. The CDR3 coding sequence is TGTGCCAGCAGCTTCACAGGGGACAGAAGCTATGGCTACACCTTC. This sequence encodes CASSFTGDRSYGYTF.

V and J are TRBV29-1 and TRBJ1-1, with D possibly TRBD1 on 5 matching bases. V dropped 8 bases and J dropped 11 bases, with 18 bases sitting between them. The CDR3 length is 11 residues. The germline CDR1 and CDR2 sequences are SQVTM and ANQGSEA. CDR3 region: CSSLPGRDAFF. The CDR3 coding sequence is TGCAGCAGTTTACCCGGCAGGGATGCTTTCTTT.

This clonotype was recorded a few times. The V gene is TRBV7-9, the J gene TRBJ1-1; D unclear. Germline V gene lookup returns CDR1 SEHNR and CDR2 FQNEAQ (reference sequence). This CDR3 is 13 amino acids long. Trimming removed 5 bases at V and 6 bases at J, with 13 bases between. In DNA, the CDR3 is TGTGCCAGCAGCCAAGATACGGGCTCTGAAGCTTTCTTT. Protein: CASSQDTGSEAFF.

Points on this clonotype: Just one base apart from a much larger clone, this may be a read error. The V and J genes are TRBV24-1 and TRBJ2-2, with D perhaps TRBD2 (6 bases). CDR3 length: 13 amino acids. CDR1 is KGHDR and CDR2 is SFDVKD in the germline V gene. Here the CDR3 DNA reads TGTGCCACCAGTGGCGAGAACACCGGGGGGCTGTTTTTT. Residues: CATSGENTGGLFF.

The V gene is TRBV12-3 or TRBV12-4, the J gene TRBJ2-6, with D unresolved. This CDR3 is 16 amino acids long. V was cut by 5 bases and J by 0 bases, with 11 bases left in between. The CDR3 nucleotides read TGTGCCAGCAGTCGGCAGGCTCGCTCTGGGGCCAACGTCCTGACTTTC. Its protein product is CASSRQARSGANVLTF.

This clonotype was seen repeatedly, ten times or more. V gene TRBV7-9 combines with J gene TRBJ1-2; 7 bases are shared with TRBD1. The CDR3 spans 14 residues. Germline values: CDR1 SEHNR, CDR2 FQNEAQ (reference sequence). Losses at the gene ends were 4 bases for V and 6 bases for J; bases not matched to a gene: 8. CDR3 in DNA: TGTGCCAGCAGCTCCATTAGACAGGGTGATGGCTACACCTTC. It is translated as CASSSIRQGDGYTF. The variable domain in full, with the rest retrieved from reference TRBV7-9 and TRBJ1-2, is DTGVSQNPRHKITKRGQNVTFRCDPISEHNRLYWYRQTLGQGPEFLTYFQNEAQLEKSRLLSDRFSAERPKGSFSTLEIQRTEQGDSAMYLCASSSIRQGDGYTFGSGTRLTVV.